The T cell receptor (beta chain) described here comes from a study of T cell responses to AZD1222 COVID-19 vaccine (dated by TCRdb to about 2021). In terms of the full investigation: Because spike-specific TCR depth and breadth did not differ between the two schedules, AZD1222 recipients who got a second dose at roughly 4 weeks were pooled with those who got a second dose at roughly 12 weeks. Trial participants were enrolled into age subgroups of 18-55, 56-69 and 70-plus years, which contained around 150, 28 and 57 TCR-sequenced participants, respectively. TCR sequencing covered 230 to 250 trial participants: 207 given two doses of AZD1222 and about 26 given two doses of MenACWY control vaccine. Findings and caveats that apply to the study as a whole: Participants were mostly white British and included more females than males, and it was suggested by the authors that clonal diversity may have been underestimated. The 56-69-year group was small, and its depth increase did not reach significance, likely because of low power. Nearly half of unique spike-specific TCRs reportedly recognized epitopes outside regions mutated in the B.1.351 and B.1.1.7 variants. A significant rise in spike-specific TCR breadth and depth was observed after two AZD1222 doses relative to day 0 and relative to MenACWY recipients. No day 14 peak-response samples were available, so repertoires were characterized only after the peak T cell response. Conclusions about previously exposed vaccinees are limited because only 6 or 7 AZD1222 recipients were SARS-CoV-2 seropositive at baseline. Vaccine-associated CD4 TCRs spanned the whole spike protein, with dominant responses in regions 160-218 and 743-854.

The sample's time point label, decoded: baseline before first vaccination. The vaccinee samples were drawn from two UK trials, COV001 and COV002, one of which was a single-blind randomized controlled phase 2/3 trial testing AZD1222 (ChAdOx1 nCoV-19) in healthy adults. For TCRbeta chain sequencing, PBMC samples from trial participants were taken at day 0 and at day 28 after the second dose. For this clone: No antigen is known for it. Nothing much larger sits one base from this clone, and base qualities are not available. The same CDR3 arises from other DNA sequences in this sample as well.

According to the germline V gene (reference sequence), CDR1 reads SEHNR and CDR2 reads FQNEAQ. The CDR3, cysteine through phenylalanine, is 9 amino acids long. Of the read, only the CDR3 DNA is kept; its 27 bases are in frame from base 1. Trimming at the junction amounts to 8 bases on V and 7 bases on J, and the germline ends lie 5 bases apart. The CDR3 regions of human TCRbeta chains were analyzed by immunosequencing. The original methods were these. Repertoire TCRs were checked for matches against a reference library of SARS-CoV-2-specific TCRs that had been generated using the MIRA antigen-specificity platform. Breadth was defined as the fraction of unique TCRs that were SARS-CoV-2-associated, and depth was defined as the fraction of total T cells that were SARS-CoV-2-associated. Using the MIRA data, each spike-specific TCR was mapped to the spike region that the TCR reacts to and placed in a CD4 or CD8 class. Log10-transformed breadth and depth values were compared by one-way ANOVA with Sidak's multiple comparisons tests. TCRdb obtained this table from immuneACCESS and retained in-frame rearrangements with V and J assigned. These tables miss some clones; where compared with another copy, unresolved V genes account for less than half of the shortfall, and the remainder is unexplained. V, J and clone size are those of that table, while D and trimming were read from the DNA. The sample table lists around 67,000 clones, around 84% of them with a count of one. The top ten hold about 20% of the sample.

The rearranged segments are TRBV7-9 and TRBJ1-1, with no reliable assignment of the D segment. The receptor was derived from an adult in good health. Sequenced material: peripheral blood, taken on day 0 of AZD1222 vaccination. Here the CDR3 is given as CASGGEAFF. The DNA sequence follows: TGTGCCAGCGGCGGTGAAGCTTTCTTT.